This is a list of T cell receptor beta chains from one sample in a study of shared clonotypes between healthy human individuals. This table comes from immunoSEQ multiplex PCR, and its TCRdb copy is limited to in-frame clones, with some not included. This sample carries 1,500,000 or so clones, 95% to 97% of them seen once, and the ten largest clones take 0.95% to 1.5%. The specimen sequenced was naive CD4+ T cells sorted from blood. The source is a man aged 30-40 years in good health. The CDR3 runs from the conserved cysteine through the conserved F or W. The order of the fields is clone size, V gene, J gene, D gene, CDR3 protein, CDR3 DNA. A D gene is named only where the DNA matches it firmly. The size entry is marked missing in some rows and otherwise reads once, few, many or a size class.

clone size: -
V gene: TRBV5-1
J gene: TRBJ2-7
D gene: -
CDR3 protein: CASSLLGASYEQYF
CDR3 DNA: TGCGCCAGCAGCTTGTTGGGGGCGAGCTACGAGCAGTACTTC

clone size: -
V gene: TRBV6-5
J gene: TRBJ1-3
D gene: -
CDR3 protein: CASSYRGDSGNTIYF
CDR3 DNA: TGTGCCAGCAGTTACCGAGGGGACTCTGGAAACACCATATATTTT

clone size: -
V gene: TRBV5-1
J gene: TRBJ2-2
D gene: TRBD2
CDR3 protein: CASSLGLADTGELFF
CDR3 DNA: TGCGCCAGCAGCCTCGGACTAGCGGACACCGGGGAGCTGTTTTTT

clone size: -
V gene: TRBV5-1
J gene: TRBJ2-1
D gene: -
CDR3 protein: CASSILVGNNEQFF
CDR3 DNA: TGCGCCAGCAGCATATTGGTAGGGAACAATGAGCAGTTCTTC

clone size: -
V gene: TRBV5-1
J gene: TRBJ2-3
D gene: -
CDR3 protein: CASSLFQPSTDTQYF
CDR3 DNA: TGCGCCAGCAGCTTGTTCCAACCTAGCACAGATACGCAGTATTTT

clone size: -
V gene: TRBV10-3
J gene: TRBJ1-1
D gene: -
CDR3 protein: CAIQGPATEAFF
CDR3 DNA: TGTGCCATACAGGGACCAGCCACTGAAGCTTTCTTT

clone size: -
V gene: TRBV19
J gene: TRBJ2-1
D gene: -
CDR3 protein: CASSLAQLGGNEQFF
CDR3 DNA: TGTGCCAGTAGCCTTGCCCAATTAGGGGGCAATGAGCAGTTCTTC

clone size: -
V gene: TRBV7-9
J gene: TRBJ2-2
D gene: TRBD1
CDR3 protein: CASSRPVGTVNTGELFF
CDR3 DNA: TGTGCCAGCAGCCGACCTGTTGGGACAGTGAACACCGGGGAGCTGTTTTTT

clone size: -
V gene: TRBV5-1
J gene: TRBJ2-6
D gene: -
CDR3 protein: CASSLTGSSGANVLTF
CDR3 DNA: TGCGCCAGCAGTTTGACAGGTAGCTCTGGGGCCAACGTCCTGACTTTC

clone size: -
V gene: TRBV10-2
J gene: TRBJ2-7
D gene: TRBD1
CDR3 protein: CASSELRQGRSYEQYF
CDR3 DNA: TGCGCCAGCAGTGAATTGAGACAGGGGCGATCCTACGAGCAGTACTTC

clone size: -
V gene: TRBV6-1
J gene: TRBJ2-1
D gene: TRBD2
CDR3 protein: CASRGIAGGPHEQFF
CDR3 DNA: TGTGCCAGCAGGGGAATAGCGGGAGGGCCTCATGAGCAGTTCTTC

clone size: -
V gene: TRBV7-9
J gene: TRBJ2-7
D gene: -
CDR3 protein: CASSLSGKQYF
CDR3 DNA: TGTGCCAGCAGCTTGTCAGGGAAGCAGTACTTC

clone size: -
V gene: TRBV27
J gene: TRBJ1-1
D gene: -
CDR3 protein: CASSLRPQLSRNTEAFF
CDR3 DNA: TGTGCCAGCAGTTTGCGCCCCCAGTTAAGCAGGAACACTGAAGCTTTCTTT

clone size: -
V gene: TRBV7-3
J gene: TRBJ2-7
D gene: TRBD1
CDR3 protein: CASSSQTGGGEQYF
CDR3 DNA: TGTGCCAGCAGCTCGCAGACAGGGGGCGGTGAGCAGTACTTC

clone size: once
V gene: TRBV5-1
J gene: TRBJ2-7
D gene: TRBD2
CDR3 protein: CASSLIPLSGGYEQYF
CDR3 DNA: TGCGCCAGCAGCTTGATTCCGCTTAGCGGGGGTTACGAGCAGTACTTC

clone size: -
V gene: TRBV7-9
J gene: TRBJ2-2
D gene: TRBD2
CDR3 protein: CASSLWTSGSGTGELFF
CDR3 DNA: TGTGCCAGCAGCTTATGGACTAGCGGGAGTGGCACCGGGGAGCTGTTTTTT

clone size: few
V gene: TRBV6-5
J gene: TRBJ2-7
D gene: -
CDR3 protein: CASSYSTLNHEQYF
CDR3 DNA: TGTGCCAGCAGTTACTCGACTCTCAACCACGAGCAGTACTTC

clone size: -
V gene: TRBV2
J gene: TRBJ1-3
D gene: TRBD1
CDR3 protein: CASSKRTGVGNTIYF
CDR3 DNA: TGTGCCAGCAGTAAAAGGACAGGGGTCGGAAACACCATATATTTT

clone size: -
V gene: TRBV5-1
J gene: TRBJ1-1
D gene: -
CDR3 protein: CASSLIGGNTEAFF
CDR3 DNA: TGCGCCAGCAGCTTGATAGGGGGGAACACTGAAGCTTTCTTT

clone size: -
V gene: TRBV5-1
J gene: TRBJ2-7
D gene: TRBD2
CDR3 protein: CASSTAGRGYEQYF
CDR3 DNA: TGCGCCAGCAGCACAGCGGGACGGGGGTACGAGCAGTACTTC

clone size: -
V gene: TRBV11-2
J gene: TRBJ2-7
D gene: -
CDR3 protein: CASSLLDGYEQYF
CDR3 DNA: TGTGCCAGCAGCTTACTAGACGGCTACGAGCAGTACTTC

clone size: -
V gene: TRBV5-4
J gene: TRBJ2-1
D gene: TRBD2
CDR3 protein: CASSLGLAGYNEQFF
CDR3 DNA: TGTGCCAGCAGCTTGGGACTAGCGGGGTACAATGAGCAGTTCTTC

clone size: once
V gene: TRBV27
J gene: TRBJ1-4
D gene: -
CDR3 protein: CASSLFQSNEKLFF
CDR3 DNA: TGTGCCAGCAGCCTTTTCCAGTCTAATGAAAAACTGTTTTTT

clone size: -
V gene: TRBV6-4
J gene: TRBJ2-7
D gene: -
CDR3 protein: CASSSVYEQYF
CDR3 DNA: TGTGCCAGCAGTTCTGTCTACGAGCAGTACTTC

clone size: -
V gene: TRBV6-5
J gene: TRBJ1-4
D gene: -
CDR3 protein: CASSPWAATNEKLFF
CDR3 DNA: TGTGCCAGCAGCCCCTGGGCCGCAACTAATGAAAAACTGTTTTTT

clone size: -
V gene: TRBV18
J gene: TRBJ2-7
D gene: -
CDR3 protein: CASSTSLTVRTNYEQYF
CDR3 DNA: TGTGCCAGCTCAACGTCCTTGACTGTTAGGACAAATTACGAGCAGTACTTC

clone size: once
V gene: TRBV19
J gene: TRBJ2-6
D gene: TRBD1
CDR3 protein: CASSILRGLGANVLTF
CDR3 DNA: TGTGCCAGTAGTATATTGAGGGGGCTAGGGGCCAACGTCCTGACTTTC

clone size: -
V gene: TRBV19
J gene: TRBJ2-1
D gene: TRBD1
CDR3 protein: CASSRDRGDEQFF
CDR3 DNA: TGTGCCAGTAGTAGGGACAGGGGCGATGAGCAGTTCTTC

clone size: -
V gene: TRBV27
J gene: TRBJ2-1
D gene: TRBD2
CDR3 protein: CASSLLAAHEQFF
CDR3 DNA: TGTGCCAGCAGTTTGCTAGCGGCCCATGAGCAGTTCTTC

clone size: once
V gene: TRBV18
J gene: TRBJ1-4
D gene: TRBD1
CDR3 protein: CASSRGTAINEKLFF
CDR3 DNA: TGTGCCAGCTCACGCGGGACAGCGATAAATGAAAAACTGTTTTTT

clone size: -
V gene: TRBV10-3
J gene: TRBJ1-2
D gene: TRBD1
CDR3 protein: CAIKTGNGYTF
CDR3 DNA: TGTGCCATCAAGACAGGGAATGGCTACACCTTC

clone size: -
V gene: TRBV25-1
J gene: TRBJ1-1
D gene: -
CDR3 protein: CATQLGGSNTEAFF
CDR3 DNA: TGTGCCACCCAGTTGGGGGGGTCGAACACTGAAGCTTTCTTT

clone size: -
V gene: TRBV2
J gene: TRBJ2-2
D gene: -
CDR3 protein: CASLQGGTGELFF
CDR3 DNA: TGTGCCAGCCTACAGGGAGGAACCGGGGAGCTGTTTTTT

clone size: -
V gene: TRBV10-3
J gene: TRBJ2-2
D gene: -
CDR3 protein: CAISLAGGGGTGELFF
CDR3 DNA: TGTGCCATCAGTCTCGCCGGCGGAGGGGGCACCGGGGAGCTGTTTTTT

clone size: -
V gene: TRBV4-3
J gene: TRBJ1-1
D gene: -
CDR3 protein: CASSPYVPGLMNTEAFF
CDR3 DNA: TGCGCCAGCAGCCCCTATGTTCCGGGGCTGATGAACACTGAAGCTTTCTTT

clone size: -
V gene: TRBV9
J gene: TRBJ2-5
D gene: TRBD1
CDR3 protein: CASSKGDRATNQETQYF
CDR3 DNA: TGTGCCAGCAGCAAGGGGGACAGGGCCACCAACCAAGAGACCCAGTACTTC

clone size: -
V gene: TRBV6-5
J gene: TRBJ2-5
D gene: -
CDR3 protein: CASSYNGAQYF
CDR3 DNA: TGTGCCAGCAGTTACAACGGGGCCCAGTACTTC

clone size: -
V gene: TRBV15
J gene: TRBJ1-1
D gene: -
CDR3 protein: CATSRDKGGSAEAFF
CDR3 DNA: TGTGCCACCAGCAGAGATAAGGGGGGGAGCGCTGAAGCTTTCTTT

clone size: -
V gene: TRBV2
J gene: TRBJ2-1
D gene: -
CDR3 protein: CASPLPRDNEQFF
CDR3 DNA: TGTGCCAGCCCCCTGCCTCGGGACAATGAGCAGTTCTTC

clone size: -
V gene: TRBV10-2
J gene: TRBJ2-2
D gene: -
CDR3 protein: CASKFPALAGELFF
CDR3 DNA: TGCGCCAGCAAGTTCCCCGCGTTAGCCGGGGAGCTGTTTTTT

clone size: once
V gene: TRBV5-1
J gene: TRBJ2-2
D gene: TRBD2
CDR3 protein: CASSLVSGGNTGELFF
CDR3 DNA: TGCGCCAGCAGCTTGGTTTCGGGAGGGAACACCGGGGAGCTGTTTTTT

clone size: -
V gene: TRBV11-1
J gene: TRBJ2-7
D gene: -
CDR3 protein: CASSLEAASYEQYF
CDR3 DNA: TGTGCCAGCAGCTTAGAGGCAGCCTCCTACGAGCAGTACTTC

clone size: -
V gene: TRBV11-3
J gene: TRBJ2-1
D gene: -
CDR3 protein: CASSTRTRCSYNEQFF
CDR3 DNA: TGTGCCAGCAGCACCCGGACCCGATGCTCCTACAATGAGCAGTTCTTC

clone size: -
V gene: TRBV2
J gene: TRBJ2-1
D gene: TRBD2
CDR3 protein: CASSEARGFNEQFF
CDR3 DNA: TGTGCCAGCAGTGAAGCGCGGGGGTTCAATGAGCAGTTCTTC

clone size: -
V gene: TRBV5-1
J gene: TRBJ2-1
D gene: TRBD2
CDR3 protein: CASSLAAGGSYNEQFF
CDR3 DNA: TGCGCCAGCAGCCTGGCGGCGGGAGGGTCCTACAATGAGCAGTTCTTC

clone size: -
V gene: TRBV5-1
J gene: TRBJ2-1
D gene: TRBD2
CDR3 protein: CASSLAAGVGNEQFF
CDR3 DNA: TGCGCCAGCAGCTTAGCAGCGGGAGTAGGCAATGAGCAGTTCTTC

clone size: -
V gene: TRBV5-4
J gene: TRBJ1-1
D gene: -
CDR3 protein: CASSVHMNTEAFF
CDR3 DNA: TGTGCCAGCAGCGTTCATATGAACACTGAAGCTTTCTTT

clone size: -
V gene: TRBV5-6
J gene: TRBJ2-5
D gene: -
CDR3 protein: CASKRYTGFQETQYF
CDR3 DNA: TGTGCCAGCAAACGTTACACAGGATTCCAAGAGACCCAGTACTTC

clone size: -
V gene: TRBV18
J gene: TRBJ2-2
D gene: TRBD2
CDR3 protein: CASSPGTSGSTGELFF
CDR3 DNA: TGTGCCAGCTCACCGGGGACTAGCGGGAGCACCGGGGAGCTGTTTTTT

clone size: once
V gene: TRBV7-8
J gene: TRBJ2-3
D gene: -
CDR3 protein: CASSSYTLRTDTQYF
CDR3 DNA: TGTGCCAGCAGCTCATATACACTTAGGACAGATACGCAGTATTTT

clone size: once
V gene: TRBV7-3
J gene: TRBJ2-2
D gene: -
CDR3 protein: CASSAFPVIGLNTGELFF
CDR3 DNA: TGTGCCAGCAGTGCTTTTCCCGTTATCGGATTGAACACCGGGGAGCTGTTTTTT

clone size: -
V gene: TRBV9
J gene: TRBJ2-7
D gene: -
CDR3 protein: CASSPGRTYEQYF
CDR3 DNA: TGTGCCAGCAGCCCCGGACGGACTTACGAGCAGTACTTC

clone size: -
V gene: TRBV27
J gene: TRBJ1-5
D gene: TRBD1
CDR3 protein: CAITDRGRSHQPQHF
CDR3 DNA: TGTGCCATCACGGACAGGGGCCGAAGCCATCAGCCCCAGCATTTT

clone size: -
V gene: TRBV15
J gene: TRBJ2-3
D gene: TRBD2
CDR3 protein: CATSRDLGGRSTDTQYF
CDR3 DNA: TGTGCCACCAGCAGAGATCTGGGCGGGAGAAGCACAGATACGCAGTATTTT